This T cell receptor (beta chain) stems from a study of human thymus T cells. Study-level findings and limits: Highly overlapping thymic repertoires in unrelated individuals were reported by related research. Among thymic and blood repertoires, usage of V and J genes appeared biased.

The germline V and J ends were trimmed by 11 bases and 2 bases, with 9 bases remaining between them. CDR3 length: 11 residues. The germline CDR1 and CDR2 sequences are SNHLY and FYNNEI. Corrective heart surgery yielded the resections from which the thymus tissue came. Healthy Finnish infants undergoing corrective surgery for congenital heart defects provided the donor material. With respect to this clone: Its antigen is undetermined.

Sequencing used immunoSEQ multiplex PCR; TCRdb keeps in-frame clones, though not all of them. The data show around 70,000 clones, 95% seen once. The sequence was collected from a girl in the first two years of life with a congenital heart defect but otherwise immunologically healthy. Sequencing input: thymus tissue. The chain carries TRBV2 and TRBJ1-1; a possible D gene is TRBD1 (5 bases). The chain's CDR3 is CASTGNTEAFF. CDR3 coding DNA: TGTGCCTCCACAGGAAACACTGAAGCTTTCTTT.